A selection of T cell receptor beta chains follows, all from one sample in a study of high-grade serous ovarian cancer treatment subgroups. TCRdb's copy holds only in-frame clones and misses some; the assay was immunoSEQ multiplex PCR. The sample contains about 1,900 clones, 75% to 85% of which appear only once. The material sequenced was tumor tissue. These receptors all stem from a human donor with high-grade serous ovarian cancer. Each CDR3 is given without its conserved first and last residue.

V gene	J gene	CDR3 protein
TRBV4-3	TRBJ1-3	ASSQALSSGNTIY
TRBV7-2	TRBJ2-3	ASSLGPITDTQY
TRBV15	TRBJ1-1	ATSRVLFTGDGSEAF
TRBV4-2	TRBJ2-1	ASSQEASGGAQLYNEQF
TRBV29-1	TRBJ2-5	SVGEAGGGQETQY
TRBV27	TRBJ1-2	ASSLSSGQGNYGYT
TRBV9	TRBJ2-3	ASSFAGGRTDTQY
TRBV4-1	TRBJ1-2	ASSQDSWNYGYT
TRBV4-1	TRBJ1-1	ASSQTPTGGINTEAF
TRBV11-3	TRBJ2-1	ASSLDRLAGVGNEQF
TRBV9	TRBJ2-3	ASSVHFLRGSDTQY
TRBV7-9	TRBJ2-1	ASSPLAGGPEQF
TRBV29-1	TRBJ2-3	SVAMADTQY
TRBV7-2	TRBJ1-1	ASSFPRGWGTEAF
TRBV12-1	TRBJ2-1	ASSCLAGGNNEQF
TRBV19	TRBJ2-3	ASSFGASVGTDTQY
TRBV4-2	TRBJ2-7	ASSLEGSGRTYEQY
TRBV5-1	TRBJ2-1	ASSIRLGHEQF
TRBV7-8	TRBJ1-3	ASSLSRSGNTIY
TRBV19	TRBJ2-7	ASSIQGSYEQY
TRBV5-4	TRBJ1-4	ASSLAGREGEKLF
TRBV7-2	TRBJ2-1	ASSVPTGGAYNEQF
TRBV18	TRBJ1-1	ASSPRQGEAF
TRBV7-9	-	ASSFRGVSYEQY
TRBV19	TRBJ2-1	ASSLTSGAPGNEQF
TRBV19	TRBJ1-1	ASSETRGTEAF
TRBV7-3	TRBJ2-7	ASRLGGRALGSEQY
TRBV2	TRBJ1-1	ASSDEGRGKVF
TRBV5-1	TRBJ2-1	ASSLGVRTDTNEQF
TRBV2	TRBJ1-3	ASRTGGNTIY
TRBV30	TRBJ2-7	ALAGAYEQY
TRBV5-4	TRBJ2-3	ASSLWGSGTDTQY
TRBV16	TRBJ1-3	ASSRSTGNTIY
TRBV14	TRBJ1-6	ASSQGRDNSPLH
TRBV6-5	TRBJ1-6	ASSYEGMTPLH
TRBV19	TRBJ2-7	ASSIDPSSYEQY
TRBV27	TRBJ1-1	ASSFQGMNTEAF
TRBV7-9	TRBJ1-6	ASSLDNSPLH
TRBV7-2	TRBJ2-1	ASRQRTSPYNEQF
TRBV28	TRBJ1-1	ASSPPGGWNRANTEAF
TRBV7-8	TRBJ1-5	ASSLATRVGNQPQH
TRBV7-3	TRBJ1-6	ASRSDSPYSPLH
TRBV4-1	TRBJ1-2	ASSQDQAGYGYT
TRBV7-9	TRBJ2-3	ASSPRYTDTQY
TRBV30	TRBJ2-5	AWSVSGRGQETQY
TRBV5-5	TRBJ2-7	ASSKTSGATYEQY
TRBV4-3	TRBJ2-5	ASSQGLGFQETQY
TRBV7-3	TRBJ1-2	ASSSSAGVGGYT
TRBV4-1	TRBJ1-5	ASSHYRDSNQPQH